The 15 T cell receptor beta chains below all came from one sample that was sequenced in a study of blood T cell repertoires in COVID-19. Profiling relied on immunoSEQ multiplex PCR, and the TCRdb table lists in-frame clones only, not all of them. The table records 250,000 or so clones, more than 80% of them present only once. Sequenced input: PBMCs or T cells enriched from blood (not recorded which). The receptor source for this set is a man between 50 and 59 years old who had been exposed to COVID-19.

The chain combines TRBV29-1 with TRBJ2-3; D may be TRBD2 (6 bases). In germline, CDR1 is SQVTM, CDR2 ANQGSEA. Trimming left V 4 bases short and J 7 bases short, with 15 bases between. The CDR3 totals 13 residues. The CDR3 DNA reads as TGCAGCGTTGTATTAGCGGCAGTAAATACGCAGTATTTT. Translated, it gives CSVVLAAVNTQYF.

V usage is TRBV7-2 and J usage is TRBJ1-6; 11 nucleotides match TRBD1. V was pared by 5 bases and J by 0 bases, with 3 bases of the junction left unmatched. The CDR3 spans 17 residues. The V gene's germline CDR1 is SGHTA and CDR2 FQGNSA. In DNA, the CDR3 is TGTGCCAGCAGCCTCGGGACAGGGGGCTCCTATAATTCACCCCTCCACTTT. Translating it yields CASSLGTGGSYNSPLHF.

The rearrangement joins TRBV6-1 to TRBJ2-1; 14 bases match TRBD2. In germline, CDR1 is MNHNS, CDR2 SASEGT. There are 18 residues in the CDR3. V dropped 4 bases and J dropped 4; count of bases not matched to a gene: 9. CDR3 in amino acids: CASSGTSGRSGIYNEQFF. DNA for the CDR3: TGTGCCAGCAGTGGGACTAGCGGGAGGAGTGGGATTTACAATGAGCAGTTCTTC.

V and J are TRBV7-9 and TRBJ2-7; D not resolved. Trimming removed 3 bases at V and 0 bases at J, with 3 bases between. CDR1 is SEHNR and CDR2 is FQNEAQ in the germline V gene (reference sequence). This CDR3 contains 12 residues. CDR3 bases: TGTGCCAGCAGCTTGAGCTCCTACGAGCAGTACGTC. Translating it yields CASSLSSYEQYV.

The V gene is TRBV7-3, the J gene TRBJ2-3; D not certain. V was trimmed by 1 base and J by 4 bases, leaving 6 bases between them. Germline CDR1 and CDR2: SGHTA and FQGTGA. The CDR3 is made up of 13 amino acids. The CDR3 spells CASSLSGPDTQYF. The CDR3 nucleotides are TGTGCCAGCAGCTTAAGTGGGCCAGATACGCAGTATTTT.

The chain recombines TRBV5-1 with TRBJ2-7; D might be TRBD1 (5 bases). The CDR3 is 15 amino acids. Trimming stripped 2 bases from V and 3 bases from J, with 15 bases between. CDR1 is SGHRS, CDR2 YFSETQ, per germline. CDR3 in DNA: TGCGCCAGCAGCTTAGTCGCGCAGGGCCTCTACGAGCAGTACTTC. As protein: CASSLVAQGLYEQYF.

The chain is built from TRBV6-5 and TRBJ2-2; no firm D call. The CDR3 loop spans 14 amino acids. V lost 1 base and J 4 bases, leaving 7 bases between the germline ends. In germline, CDR1 is MNHEY, CDR2 SVGAGI. The CDR3 region has the DNA TGTGCCAGCAGTTACTTGTCGGGCACCGGGGAGCTGTTTTTT. Translation gives CASSYLSGTGELFF.

The chain joins TRBV27 to TRBJ2-2, with D possibly TRBD1 on 6 matching bases. Per the germline V gene, CDR1 is MNHEY and CDR2 is SMNVEV (reference sequence). This CDR3 comprises 16 residues. V lost 4 bases to trimming and J lost 3 bases, with 15 bases between them. This CDR3 reads CASSSLPGHYTGELFF. The CDR3 coding sequence is TGTGCCAGCAGTTCCCTTCCGGGACACTACACCGGGGAGCTGTTTTTT.

The rearrangement links TRBV5-8 to TRBJ2-3; D is unclear. V was shortened by 2 bases and J by 3 bases, with 4 bases between the two germline ends. This CDR3 has 12 amino acids. CDR1 SGHTS and CDR2 YDEGEE come from the germline V gene. Written as DNA, the CDR3 is TGTGCCAGCAGCTTACTTACAGATACGCAGTATTTT. It encodes CASSLLTDTQYF.

The chain links TRBV28 to TRBJ1-5; D remains ambiguous. This CDR3 spans 14 amino acids. Germline values: CDR1 MDHEN, CDR2 SYDVKM. V was trimmed by 7 bases and J by 8 bases, leaving 18 bases between them. CDR3 sequence (DNA): TGTGCCAGCACCAACCCCCAGGCTGCCAAGCCCCAGCATTTT. Its protein is CASTNPQAAKPQHF.

Only a few counts were recorded for this clone. The genes are TRBV7-9 and TRBJ1-1; TRBD1 matches at 7 bases. Trimming cost V 6 bases and J 9 bases; bases outside gene matches: 22. The CDR3 spans 17 residues. Looked up from germline, CDR1 is SEHNR and CDR2 is FQNEAQ (reference sequence). CDR3 loop: CASSSPTSGWTGPKAFF. The CDR3 region has the DNA TGTGCCAGCAGTTCCCCCACCAGTGGGTGGACAGGCCCAAAAGCTTTCTTT.

A few counts support this clone. The J gene is TRBJ2-2, the V gene TRBV7-2; 9 nucleotides agree with TRBD2. J was trimmed by 1 base and V by 1 base; bases with no gene match: 7. The CDR3 consists of 18 residues. Germline lookup yields CDR1 SGHTA and CDR2 FQGNSA. The CDR3 is CASSLEAGGPLNTGELFF. The CDR3 DNA reads as TGTGCCAGCAGCTTAGAGGCGGGGGGGCCGCTGAACACCGGGGAGCTGTTTTTT.

The rearrangement uses TRBV28 and TRBJ1-2; 8 nucleotides match TRBD1. This CDR3 spans 14 amino acids. The junction had 5 bases not matched to a gene; V was cut back by 1 base and J by 7 bases. CDR1 is MDHEN, CDR2 SYDVKM, per germline. CDR3 sequence (DNA): TGTGCCAGCAGTTTATATCCAGGGGGCTCTGGCTACACCTTC. This encodes CASSLYPGGSGYTF.

This clone was recorded only once. This chain connects TRBV5-1 to TRBJ2-3; 10 bases agree with TRBD2. Looked up from germline, CDR1 is SGHRS and CDR2 is YFSETQ. The CDR3 length is 19 residues. V was clipped by 1 base and J by 0 bases; unmatched bases: 11. CDR3 DNA: TGCGCCAGCAGCTTGCCACTAATAGCGGGGGGCCTTAGCACAGATACGCAGTATTTT. Its translation is CASSLPLIAGGLSTDTQYF.

This chain joins TRBV9 and TRBJ2-5; 14 nucleotides align to TRBD2. The CDR3 is made up of 16 amino acids. The V gene end was trimmed by 0 bases and the J gene end by 3 bases; junction bases not matched to a gene: 1. The V gene's germline CDR1 is SGDLS and CDR2 YYNGEE. The CDR3 spells CASSVGGLAGEETQYF. As DNA, the CDR3 is TGTGCCAGCAGCGTAGGGGGACTAGCGGGAGAAGAGACCCAGTACTTC.